These T cell receptor beta chains were read from a single sample in a study of T-cell memory formation after mild COVID-19. TCRdb recomputed calls from the 5' RACE reads with MiXCR, one row per CDR3 protein. The table shows approximately 100,000 distinct CDR3 sequences, with 12% occurring only once. Input material: PBMCs or a T cell subset sorted from them (not recorded which). The receptors come from an adult woman who had mild COVID-19 (a few samples of this study predate the infection). Cell type and time point are not known. CDR3s include the opening cysteine and the closing phenylalanine or tryptophan. Clone size is not always given. Where it is, it says once, few, many or a class for expanded clones.

v_gene: TRBV5-1
abundance: NA
CDR3aa: CASSFGEGSSGNTIYF

v_gene: TRBV12-3/TRBV12-4
abundance: many
CDR3aa: CASSFWTGDNYGYTF

v_gene: TRBV29-1
abundance: NA
CDR3aa: CSVVLGGRNEQFF

v_gene: TRBV19
abundance: NA
CDR3aa: CASSISQGPQPQHF

v_gene: TRBV7-9
abundance: few
CDR3aa: CASSPRTGLHGYTF

v_gene: TRBV24-1
abundance: NA
CDR3aa: CATSDAPYTWELFF

v_gene: TRBV7-9
abundance: few
CDR3aa: CASSLNVGTGDEQFF

v_gene: TRBV6-5
abundance: few
CDR3aa: CASSSTYRAEQYF

v_gene: TRBV13
abundance: NA
CDR3aa: CASSARQGASETQYF

v_gene: TRBV6-5
abundance: NA
CDR3aa: CASRVYTGANVLTF

v_gene: TRBV7-9
abundance: NA
CDR3aa: CASSYLAGPNNEQFF

v_gene: TRBV5-6
abundance: NA
CDR3aa: CASSLWTPSTLAGYEQYF

v_gene: TRBV4-1
abundance: NA
CDR3aa: CASSQIPGQGTDTQYF

v_gene: TRBV12-3/TRBV12-4
abundance: few
CDR3aa: CASSPDRGIQTQYF

v_gene: TRBV5-8
abundance: NA
CDR3aa: CASSPTGAPGELFF

v_gene: TRBV4-1
abundance: NA
CDR3aa: CASSPRTGHYGYTF

v_gene: TRBV7-9
abundance: few
CDR3aa: CASSNGVAKNIQYF

v_gene: TRBV6-5
abundance: many
CDR3aa: CASSLAGGSSYNEQFF

v_gene: TRBV7-6
abundance: many
CDR3aa: CASSLLGDTQYF

v_gene: TRBV7-6
abundance: many
CDR3aa: CASSPGPRSEQFF

v_gene: TRBV11-2
abundance: NA
CDR3aa: CASSISGTTYEQYF

v_gene: TRBV20-1
abundance: NA
CDR3aa: CSAIGQVYNEQFF

v_gene: TRBV15
abundance: few
CDR3aa: CATSRVLAGLYNEQFF

v_gene: TRBV25-1
abundance: NA
CDR3aa: CASSADRVAEQYF

v_gene: TRBV4-3
abundance: NA
CDR3aa: CASSQEEWRERTGDLEDTQYF

v_gene: TRBV24-1
abundance: NA
CDR3aa: CATSDLREQYF

v_gene: TRBV19
abundance: few
CDR3aa: CASSIVLAGTYEQYF

v_gene: TRBV7-6
abundance: NA
CDR3aa: CASSSNLQDHRTYEQYF

v_gene: TRBV7-3
abundance: NA
CDR3aa: CASSPILVGSYNEQFF

v_gene: TRBV12-3/TRBV12-4
abundance: few
CDR3aa: CASSFGTAGNTIYF

v_gene: TRBV7-9
abundance: many
CDR3aa: CASSLPLGGSDTQYF

v_gene: TRBV9
abundance: once
CDR3aa: CASSVYVSTEAFF

v_gene: TRBV6-2/TRBV6-3
abundance: NA
CDR3aa: CASRNAGSGTGQFF

v_gene: TRBV7-9
abundance: NA
CDR3aa: CASSLAIGGLAFF

v_gene: TRBV6-6
abundance: many
CDR3aa: CASSLTSGEPYNEQFF

v_gene: TRBV12-3/TRBV12-4
abundance: many
CDR3aa: CASSPLGGYNEQFF

v_gene: TRBV24-1
abundance: few
CDR3aa: CATSDYPGTDTQYF

v_gene: TRBV20-1
abundance: NA
CDR3aa: CSASTPTGSLPNGYTF

v_gene: TRBV20-1
abundance: few
CDR3aa: CSASRDRDLGYEQYF

v_gene: TRBV9
abundance: NA
CDR3aa: CASSATGHGYTF

v_gene: TRBV4-2
abundance: few
CDR3aa: CASSQGDLAGVRNEQFF

v_gene: TRBV29-1
abundance: few
CDR3aa: CSVGTTVEQFF

v_gene: TRBV4-1
abundance: NA
CDR3aa: CASSQGQRTSTDTQYF

v_gene: TRBV27
abundance: NA
CDR3aa: CASSTNSDRDPYEQYF

v_gene: TRBV12-3/TRBV12-4
abundance: few
CDR3aa: CASTLGVSSGSYNEQFF

v_gene: TRBV20-1
abundance: NA
CDR3aa: CSAPPGGLAKNIQYF

v_gene: TRBV2
abundance: NA
CDR3aa: CASSAGARHIYNEQFF

v_gene: TRBV6-6
abundance: few
CDR3aa: CASGGASNEQFF

v_gene: TRBV9
abundance: NA
CDR3aa: CASSATTRQGLNTEAFF

v_gene: TRBV10-3
abundance: NA
CDR3aa: CAISESQGANSPLHF

v_gene: TRBV20-1
abundance: many
CDR3aa: CSARSGNPPFF

v_gene: TRBV6-5
abundance: NA
CDR3aa: CASNKPGAFDGYTF

v_gene: TRBV7-9
abundance: NA
CDR3aa: CASSPPSGVYYEQYF

v_gene: TRBV5-1
abundance: NA
CDR3aa: CASSLVTGLAVDEQFF

v_gene: TRBV4-1
abundance: NA
CDR3aa: CASSQEFGNRDGYTF

v_gene: TRBV20-1
abundance: few
CDR3aa: CSARDQREKVYEQYF

v_gene: TRBV7-9
abundance: NA
CDR3aa: CASSLVGVGPEDNEQFF